Following are 19 T cell receptor beta chains from one sample sequenced in a study of blood T cell repertoires in COVID-19. Profiling relied on immunoSEQ multiplex PCR, and the TCRdb table lists in-frame clones only, not all of them. Among approximately 100,000 clones listed, 65% to 75% were seen once. Sample: peripheral blood. The receptors were sampled from a man aged 80 or over with acute or convalescent COVID-19.

The chain uses TRBV28 and TRBJ1-5; 8 bases map to TRBD1. Germline trimming cut 8 bases from V and 7 bases from J; bases unmatched to any gene: 7. Germline CDR1 and CDR2: MDHEN and SYDVKM. This CDR3 is built from 13 residues. The CDR3 nucleotides are TGTGCCAGCCTAGGACAGGGAGGCCAGCCCCAGCATTTT. This sequence encodes CASLGQGGQPQHF.

The chain recombines TRBV28 with TRBJ1-2, with D possibly TRBD1 on 6 matching bases. The CDR3 runs to 15 residues. V was cut by 3 bases and J by 4 bases, with 15 bases left in between. Germline CDR1 reads MDHEN; CDR2 reads SYDVKM. CDR3 DNA sequence: TGTGCCAGCAGTTTGGGGGGGCAGTCCTTCTATGGCTACACCTTC. It is translated as CASSLGGQSFYGYTF.

V is TRBV2 and J is TRBJ2-1, with 8 bases fitting TRBD2. This CDR3 spans 15 amino acids. CDR1 and CDR2 from the germline V gene are SNHLY and FYNNEI. Unmatched junction bases numbered 10, after V lost 4 bases and J lost 8 bases. The CDR3 DNA reads TGTGCCAGCAGTGGGGGACTAGTGTTAGTGGATGAGCAGTTCTTC. Protein product: CASSGGLVLVDEQFF. Combining the CDR3 with reference TRBV2 and TRBJ2-1 gives the whole variable domain EPEVTQTPSHQVTQMGQEVILRCVPISNHLYFYWYRQILGQKVEFLVSFYNNEISEKSEIFDDQFSVERPDGSNFTLKIRSTKLEDSAMYFCASSGGLVLVDEQFFGPGTRLTVL.

V and J are TRBV6-5 and TRBJ2-1; 11 bases align to TRBD2. The CDR3 is 15 amino acids. Germline values: CDR1 MNHEY, CDR2 SVGAGI. Losses at the gene ends were 4 bases for V and 8 bases for J; bases not matched to a gene: 7. In DNA, the CDR3 is TGTGCCAGCAGTTTACTAGCGGGAGCGTTCGATGAGCAGTTCTTC. Translating it yields CASSLLAGAFDEQFF.

The V call is TRBV9, the J call TRBJ2-1, with 8 bases lining up with TRBD1. The ends lost 2 bases at V and 11 bases at J; junction bases unmatched: 6. This CDR3 region has 13 residues. CDR1 SGDLS and CDR2 YYNGEE come from the germline V gene. This CDR3 is CASSVDRTGKQFF. CDR3 nucleotide sequence: TGTGCCAGCAGCGTCGATCGGACAGGGAAGCAGTTCTTC.

The rearrangement uses TRBV5-1 and TRBJ2-2, with 11 bases that match TRBD2. Germline V CDR1 and CDR2: SGHRS, YFSETQ. This CDR3 is built from 16 residues. With V trimmed by 2 bases and J by 4 bases, 4 bases remained unmatched. CDR3 nucleotides: TGCGCCAGCAGCTTCCCCACTAGCGGGAGCACCGGGGAGCTGTTTTTT. Encoded protein: CASSFPTSGSTGELFF.

This chain joins TRBV5-4 and TRBJ2-7; 8 bases agree with TRBD1. The V segment lost 2 bases and the J segment 6 bases; nucleotides outside the gene matches: 10. Germline values: CDR1 SGHNT, CDR2 YYREEE (reference sequence). The CDR3 is made up of 15 amino acids. CDR3 protein: CASSLPGGASLEQYF. CDR3 DNA: TGTGCCAGCAGCTTACCAGGGGGCGCGTCTCTCGAGCAGTACTTC. Using reference TRBV5-4 and TRBJ2-7 for the parts outside the CDR3, the full variable domain is ETGVTQSPTHLIKTRGQQVTLRCSSQSGHNTVSWYQQALGQGPQFIFQYYREEENGRGNFPPRFSGLQFPNYSSELNVNALELDDSALYLCASSLPGGASLEQYFGPGTRLTVT.

The chain employs TRBV9 and TRBJ2-4; perhaps TRBD2 as D (6 bases). This CDR3 spans 17 amino acids. V was trimmed by 4 bases and J by 0 bases, leaving 17 bases between them. Germline loops: CDR1 SGDLS, CDR2 YYNGEE. DNA of the CDR3: TGTGCCAGCAGCCCTTCGACCGGGACTTTAGCCAAAAACATTCAGTACTTC. Amino acids: CASSPSTGTLAKNIQYF.

V usage is TRBV7-7 and J usage is TRBJ2-5; 9 bases map to TRBD2. Germline trimming cut 1 base from V and 1 base from J; bases unmatched to any gene: 7. The CDR3 is 17 residues long. Germline V gene data show CDR1 as SSHAT and CDR2 as FNYEAQ (reference sequence). Written as DNA, the CDR3 is TGTGCCAGCAGCTTAGGGGGACTAGCCAGTGGCCAAGAGACCCAGTACTTC. Amino acid sequence: CASSLGGLASGQETQYF.

The CDR3 protein is CATSDHRVYGETQYF. In nucleotides, the CDR3 is TGTGCCACCAGTGATCACAGGGTTTACGGAGAGACCCAGTACTTC. The chain carries TRBV24-1 and TRBJ2-5; TRBD1 is a possible D gene (6 bases). CDR3 length: 15 residues. The germline V gene has CDR1 KGHDR and CDR2 SFDVKD. V was trimmed by 3 bases and J by 4 bases, leaving 14 bases between them.

This sequence joins TRBV7-2 and TRBJ2-1; D perhaps matches TRBD2 (7 bases). This CDR3 comprises 14 residues. Per germline, CDR1 SGHTA and CDR2 FQGNSA. The V gene lost 2 bases and the J gene lost 8 bases, with 13 bases spanning the gap. In DNA, the CDR3 is TGTGCCAGCAGCTTACGAGGGGGAGGGGATGAGCAGTTCTTC. This translates into CASSLRGGGDEQFF.

V and J are TRBV18 and TRBJ2-2, with D perhaps matching TRBD1 (5 bases). Germline CDR1 KGHSH, CDR2 LQKENI. The germline V and J ends were trimmed by 3 bases and 4 bases, with 18 bases remaining between them. CDR3 length equals 17 residues. The chain's CDR3 is CASSPARGASGTGELFF. For the CDR3, the DNA is TGTGCCAGCTCACCCGCAAGGGGCGCATCGGGCACCGGGGAGCTGTTTTTT. Drawing the rest from reference TRBV18 and TRBJ2-2, the complete variable domain is NAGVMQNPRHLVRRRGQEARLRCSPMKGHSHVYWYRQLPEEGLKFMVYLQKENIIDESGMPKERFSAEFPKEGPSILRIQQVVRGDSAAYFCASSPARGASGTGELFFGEGSRLTVL.

The chain joins TRBV7-2 to TRBJ2-7; 8 positions agree with TRBD2. The ends lost 2 bases at V and 3 bases at J; junction bases unmatched: 3. Germline CDR1 and CDR2: SGHTA and FQGNSA. This CDR3 region has 14 residues. Written as DNA, the CDR3 is TGTGCCAGCAGCTTACAACTAGCGGTCTACGAGCAGTACTTC. As protein: CASSLQLAVYEQYF.

The chain combines TRBV4-3 with TRBJ2-5; D perhaps matches TRBD1 (6 bases). This CDR3 is 11 amino acids long. Germline lookup yields CDR1 LGHNA and CDR2 YSLEER. The CDR3 protein is CAQGPQETQYF. The CDR3 DNA follows: TGCGCACAGGGACCTCAAGAGACCCAGTACTTC.

The chain recombines TRBV7-2 with TRBJ2-6; D call uncertain. The CDR3 spans 16 residues. Trimming removed 2 bases at V and 0 bases at J, with 8 bases between. Looked up from germline, CDR1 is SGHTA and CDR2 is FQGNSA. The CDR3 sequence is CASSLMVSSGANVLTF. Here the CDR3 DNA reads TGTGCCAGCAGCTTAATGGTGAGCTCTGGGGCCAACGTCCTGACTTTC.

The V call is TRBV2, the J call TRBJ2-1, with TRBD2 matching 13 bases. Germline CDR1 is SNHLY and CDR2 is FYNNEI. V was clipped by 7 bases and J by 8 bases; unmatched bases: 8. This CDR3 is 15 amino acids long. DNA of the CDR3: TGTGCCAGCAAAGGACTAGCGGGAGTCGGCGATGAGCAGTTCTTC. This gives the protein CASKGLAGVGDEQFF.

V usage is TRBV6-5 and J usage is TRBJ1-5; no definite D call. V lost 8 bases and J 4 bases, leaving 9 bases between the germline ends. The CDR3 sequence is 12 residues long. CDR1 is MNHEY and CDR2 is SVGAGI in the germline V gene. CDR3: CASSQANQPQHF. DNA of the CDR3: TGTGCCAGCTCCCAGGCGAATCAGCCCCAGCATTTT.

In its sample, this clone was seen a few times. V is TRBV10-3 and J is TRBJ2-2; possible D gene TRBD1, 6 bases. The germline V gene has CDR1 ENHRY and CDR2 SYGVKD. The CDR3 loop spans 16 amino acids. V was cut by 6 bases and J by 3 bases, with 17 bases left in between. In DNA form, the CDR3 reads TGTGCCATCAGCCGGGTGGCGCCAGGGGACACCGGGGAGCTGTTTTTT. Protein sequence: CAISRVAPGDTGELFF.

This chain connects TRBV29-1 to TRBJ2-1; the D gene is possibly TRBD1 (6 bases). This CDR3 has 14 amino acids. The germline V gene has CDR1 SQVTM and CDR2 ANQGSEA. V lost 4 bases, J lost 1 base, and 11 bases lay in between. The CDR3 protein is CSVVWQGSYNEQFF. CDR3 nucleotide sequence: TGCAGCGTTGTGTGGCAGGGGTCCTACAATGAGCAGTTCTTC.